These 32 T cell receptor beta chains were all obtained from the same sample, sequenced in a study of T cell changes during pregnancy in multiple sclerosis. The assay was immunoSEQ multiplex PCR, and TCRdb's table has in-frame clones only and misses some. The sample gives approximately 29,000 clones, around 90% of which show up once; 5% to 8% is in the top ten. This specimen was CD8+ T cells from peripheral blood mononuclear cells, taken before pregnancy. The receptors come from a female donor with multiple sclerosis, enrolled in a pregnancy study.

This sequence joins TRBV28 and TRBJ2-7; 11 bases agree with TRBD1. Germline CDR1 and CDR2: MDHEN and SYDVKM. With V trimmed by 4 bases and J by 7 bases, 6 bases remained unmatched. This CDR3 is built from 14 residues. CDR3 region: CASSSGQGAREQYF. The CDR3 region has the DNA TGTGCCAGCAGTTCCGGACAGGGGGCGAGGGAGCAGTACTTC.

For the CDR3, the DNA is TGTGCCAGCAGCTTAGAACGTTTAGCGGGAGGGCTAGGAGATACGCAGTATTTT. It yields the protein CASSLERLAGGLGDTQYF. The rearrangement uses TRBV13 and TRBJ2-3, with 11 bases fitting TRBD2. The CDR3 has 18 amino acids. From germline, CDR1 is PRHDT and CDR2 FYEKMQ (reference sequence). Trimming at V came to 1 base and at J to 5 bases, leaving 11 bases not matched to a gene.

This clone occurred once. The rearrangement links TRBV4-1 to TRBJ1-4, with 8 bases lining up with TRBD1. V was pared by 3 bases and J by 0 bases, with 3 bases of the junction left unmatched. Germline assignment: CDR1 MGHRA and CDR2 YSYEKL. The CDR3 extends over 16 amino acids. The CDR3: CASSQTGAPTNEKLFF. The CDR3, as DNA: TGCGCCAGCAGCCAGACAGGGGCACCAACTAATGAAAAACTGTTTTTT.

The chain is built from TRBV14 and TRBJ1-1; D unclear. CDR3 length: 12 residues. Trimming took 5 bases from V and 5 from J, leaving 9 bases between them. CDR1 is SGHDN, CDR2 FVKESK, per germline. CDR3 nucleotides: TGTGCCAGCAGCTCCGGTTGGACTGAAGCTTTCTTT. Translating gives CASSSGWTEAFF. Variable domain in full (rest from reference TRBV14 and TRBJ1-1): EAGVTQFPSHSVIEKGQTVTLRCDPISGHDNLYWYRRVMGKEIKFLLHFVKESKQDESGMPNNRFLAERTGGTYSTLKVQPAELEDSGVYFCASSSGWTEAFFGQGTRLTVV.

The V and J genes are TRBV29-1 and TRBJ2-5, with a possible D match to TRBD1 (5 bases). Germline V gene data show CDR1 as SQVTM and CDR2 as ANQGSEA. V was clipped by 5 bases and J by 3 bases, with 19 bases between them. The CDR3 covers 15 residues. The CDR3 spells CSVCLWGLGEETQYF. The DNA of the CDR3 is TGCAGCGTTTGTTTATGGGGCCTGGGTGAAGAGACCCAGTACTTC.

The chain links TRBV27 to TRBJ2-1; 8 bases align to TRBD2. J gave up 8 bases and V 6 bases, and 6 bases lay outside the gene matches. The CDR3 sequence is 13 residues long. The germline V gene encodes CDR1 MNHEY and CDR2 SMNVEV (reference sequence). In DNA form, the CDR3 reads TGTGCCAGCAGGGTAGCGGGATTCGATGAGCAGTTCTTC. Its protein is CASRVAGFDEQFF.

This clone showed up just once. The chain couples TRBV5-5 to TRBJ2-2; 11 nucleotides match TRBD2. The V segment lost 4 bases and the J segment 3 bases; nucleotides outside the gene matches: 2. Germline lookup yields CDR1 SGHKS and CDR2 YYEKEE (reference sequence). The CDR3 covers 15 residues. CDR3 sequence: CASSPLAGDTGELFF. The DNA of the CDR3 is TGTGCCAGCAGCCCACTAGCGGGAGACACCGGGGAGCTGTTTTTT.

The CDR3 region has the DNA TGTGCCAGCAGCGCACTAGCGGGAGCAATTGAGCAGTTCTTC. The encoded protein is CASSALAGAIEQFF. The chain couples TRBV7-3 to TRBJ2-1, with 11 nucleotides matching TRBD2. This CDR3 spans 14 amino acids. J gave up 9 bases and V 5 bases, and 6 bases lay outside the gene matches. Germline V gene lookup returns CDR1 SGHTA and CDR2 FQGTGA.

This chain links TRBV27 with TRBJ2-2, with 9 bases identical to TRBD1. V shed 4 bases, J shed 3 bases, and the junction held 6 bases outside the gene matches. The CDR3 covers 16 residues. Germline loops: CDR1 MNHEY, CDR2 SMNVEV (reference sequence). The CDR3 nucleotides are TGTGCCAGCAGTTCAATACGGGACAGGGACACCGGGGAGCTGTTTTTT. Encoded protein: CASSSIRDRDTGELFF.

This sequence joins TRBV7-2 and TRBJ2-1; 8 bases are a match to TRBD1. Germline CDR1 is SGHTA and CDR2 is FQGNSA. The length of the CDR3 is 13 residues. J lost 3 bases, V lost 6 bases, and 1 base had no gene match. CDR3 nucleotides: TGTGCCAGCAGGACAGGGGTCTACAATGAGCAGTTCTTC. Amino acids: CASRTGVYNEQFF. The full variable domain, completed using reference TRBV7-2 and TRBJ2-1, is GAGVSQSPSNKVTEKGKDVELRCDPISGHTALYWYRQSLGQGLEFLIYFQGNSAPDKSGLPSDRFSAERTGGSVSTLTIQRTQQEDSAVYLCASRTGVYNEQFFGPGTRLTVL.

The chain uses TRBV5-5 and TRBJ1-1; 8 positions match TRBD1. Germline trimming cut 4 bases from V and 4 bases from J; bases unmatched to any gene: 15. The CDR3 extends over 17 amino acids. CDR1 is SGHKS, CDR2 YYEKEE, per germline (reference sequence). The CDR3 loop is CASSLGPGGYDGTEAFF. The CDR3 nucleotides are TGTGCCAGCAGCCTAGGGCCAGGGGGCTATGATGGCACTGAAGCTTTCTTT. Combining the CDR3 with reference TRBV5-5 and TRBJ1-1 gives the whole variable domain DAGVTQSPTHLIKTRGQQVTLRCSPISGHKSVSWYQQVLGQGPQFIFQYYEKEERGRGNFPDRFSARQFPNYSSELNVNALLLGDSALYLCASSLGPGGYDGTEAFFGQGTRLTVV.

CDR3 nucleotides: TGTGCTAGTGGTCCCCCCATAGCTACCTACGAGCAGTACTTC. Its protein product is CASGPPIATYEQYF. The rearrangement joins TRBV12-5 to TRBJ2-7; D gene unclear. Per the germline V gene, CDR1 is LGHNT and CDR2 is FRNRAP. The CDR3 has 14 residues. The V gene lost 5 bases and the J gene lost 2 bases, with 13 bases spanning the gap.

This sequence joins TRBV29-1 and TRBJ1-1; unclear D gene. Germline loops: CDR1 SQVTM, CDR2 ANQGSEA. Between the trimmed V and J ends, which lost 6 bases and 3 bases, there was a span of 23 bases. The CDR3 is made up of 16 amino acids. CDR3 amino acids: CSVRGRPGDLHTEAFF. The CDR3 DNA follows: TGCAGCGTAAGAGGCCGACCGGGAGATTTACACACTGAAGCTTTCTTT.

The chain uses TRBV5-6 and TRBJ2-7, with 7 nucleotides matching TRBD1. CDR1 and CDR2 from the germline V gene are SGHDT and YYEEEE. The CDR3 totals 13 residues. Trimming removed 5 bases from V and 2 bases from J; junction bases left unmatched: 4. The CDR3 DNA is TGTGCCAGCAGTTCCGGGACAGCCTACGAGCAGTACTTC. It specifies CASSSGTAYEQYF.

The chain employs TRBV7-8 and TRBJ1-1; D is unclear. Per germline, CDR1 SGHVS and CDR2 FQNEAQ. CDR3 length: 16 residues. The V end was cut by 5 bases, the J end by 0 bases, with 16 bases between. CDR3 sequence: CASSPLIGPLNTEAFF. The CDR3 nucleotides read TGTGCCAGCAGCCCATTGATTGGGCCCTTGAACACTGAAGCTTTCTTT.

The rearrangement uses TRBV7-2 and TRBJ1-2; tentatively, D is TRBD1 (6 bases). Trimming took off 2 bases at V and 6 bases at J, with 19 bases between the two ends. CDR1 is SGHTA and CDR2 is FQGNSA in the germline V gene. The CDR3 is made up of 16 amino acids. CDR3 in amino acids: CASSLFLGGAEDGYTF. DNA for the CDR3: TGTGCCAGCAGCTTATTCTTAGGGGGGGCGGAAGATGGCTACACCTTC.

The chain joins TRBV21-1 to TRBJ2-5; the table's D call of TRBD2 was not tested on the DNA. TRBV21-1 is noted as a pseudogene. There are 15 residues in the CDR3. The DNA for the CDR3 is TGTGCCAGCAGCAAAGAGCGGGAGAGCCAAGAGACCCAGTACTTC. It codes for CASSKERESQETQYF.

CDR3 residues: CASSTLAGGNEQFF. The CDR3 bases are TGTGCCAGTAGTACGCTAGCGGGAGGCAATGAGCAGTTCTTC. The chain recombines TRBV19 with TRBJ2-1, with 11 positions matching TRBD2. The CDR3 consists of 14 residues. Unmatched junction bases numbered 2, after V lost 4 bases and J lost 6 bases. Germline CDR1 and CDR2: LNHDA and SQIVND (reference sequence).

The chain joins TRBV27 to TRBJ2-1, with D tentatively TRBD1 (7 bases). CDR1 and CDR2 (germline): MNHEY, SMNVEV (reference sequence). The CDR3 covers 15 residues. The V end was cut by 3 bases, the J end by 5 bases, with 14 bases between. The CDR3 DNA sequence: TGTGCCAGCAGTTTGGCCAGGGGGGTGCACAATGAGCAGTTCTTC. Encoded protein: CASSLARGVHNEQFF.

This chain links TRBV7-2 with TRBJ2-7; possible D gene TRBD2, 5 bases. The germline V and J ends were trimmed by 1 base and 5 bases, with 12 bases remaining between them. CDR1 and CDR2 (germline): SGHTA, FQGNSA. This CDR3 has 14 residues. The CDR3 is CASSLELGLNEQYF. CDR3 sequence (DNA): TGTGCCAGCAGCTTAGAACTAGGATTGAACGAGCAGTACTTC.

The chain recombines TRBV28 with TRBJ1-2, with D possibly being TRBD1 (6 bases). The V end lost 5 bases, the J end lost 3 bases, and 10 bases lay between the germline ends. The CDR3 is 13 residues long. Germline V gene data show CDR1 as MDHEN and CDR2 as SYDVKM. CDR3 DNA sequence: TGTGCCAGCAGTCCGAGGACAGACTATGGCTACACCTTC. This encodes CASSPRTDYGYTF.

This rearrangement joins TRBV4-1 to TRBJ2-1, with TRBD2 matching 8 bases. Germline trimming cut 1 base from V and 8 bases from J; bases unmatched to any gene: 7. The CDR3 sequence is 15 residues long. Germline lookup yields CDR1 MGHRA and CDR2 YSYEKL. In nucleotides, the CDR3 is TGCGCCAGCAGCCAAGTTCGCGGGGGGATCCATGAGCAGTTCTTC. Amino acids: CASSQVRGGIHEQFF.

This chain uses TRBV27 with TRBJ2-7, with 8 bases matching TRBD1. Germline V gives CDR1 MNHEY, CDR2 SMNVEV (reference sequence). After removal of 6 bases from V and 1 base from J, the junction contained 11 bases not matched to a gene. The CDR3 consists of 16 residues. The DNA of the CDR3 is TGTGCCAGCAGCCCCTCGACAGGGGACATTTCCTACGAGCAGTACTTC. It yields the protein CASSPSTGDISYEQYF.

This chain links TRBV7-2 with TRBJ2-1; D may be TRBD1 (5 bases). V lost 5 bases and J lost 4, with 21 bases in between. Germline V lookup: CDR1 SGHTA, CDR2 FQGNSA. This CDR3 comprises 17 residues. The CDR3 is CASSPHAGHRVYNEQFF. The CDR3 region has the DNA TGTGCCAGCAGCCCCCATGCAGGACATAGGGTATACAATGAGCAGTTCTTC.

The rearrangement links TRBV9 to TRBJ2-5; the match to TRBD2 covers 7 bases. CDR3 length: 16 amino acids. The V and J ends lost 4 bases and 0 bases, in that order; junction bases with no gene match: 9. Germline lookup yields CDR1 SGDLS and CDR2 YYNGEE. The CDR3 loop is CASSPSSGWYQETQYF. The CDR3 DNA follows: TGTGCCAGCAGCCCCAGTAGCGGGTGGTACCAAGAGACCCAGTACTTC.

The V call is TRBV11-2, the J call TRBJ2-5; the match to TRBD2 covers 12 bases. The CDR3 contains 16 residues. Germline trimming cut 5 bases from V and 5 bases from J; bases unmatched to any gene: 9. Germline CDR1 SGHAT, CDR2 FQNNGV. In DNA, the CDR3 is TGTGCCAGCAGCCACCCGCTAGCGGGAGGGCCCGAGACCCAGTACTTC. The encoded protein is CASSHPLAGGPETQYF.

This clone showed up just once. The chain links TRBV29-1 to TRBJ2-7, with 7 nucleotides matching TRBD1. The CDR3 covers 13 residues. Germline V gene sequence: CDR1 SQVTM, CDR2 ANQGSEA. The J segment lost 11 bases and the V segment lost 0 bases, leaving 10 bases of the junction unmatched. The CDR3 DNA reads as TGCAGCGTTGAAGATCCCGACAGGGCCTTAGAGTACTTC. This gives the protein CSVEDPDRALEYF.

This chain joins TRBV28 and TRBJ2-7, with D tentatively TRBD1 (5 bases). In germline, CDR1 is MDHEN, CDR2 SYDVKM. This CDR3 region has 18 residues. Trimming removed 6 bases from V and 2 bases from J, with 26 bases in between. CDR3 sequence (DNA): TGTGCCAGCAGCCCTTTCCCCCCAGTAGAAGGGGTACCCTACGAGCAGTACTTC. As protein: CASSPFPPVEGVPYEQYF.

This chain joins TRBV19 and TRBJ1-1; D gene unclear. The CDR3 spans 15 residues. Trimming shortened V by 10 bases and J by 0 bases, and 18 bases separated the two germline ends. Germline CDR1 LNHDA, CDR2 SQIVND (reference sequence). The CDR3 nucleotides are TGTGCCACTTCACAAGACACTGGCCTGAACACTGAAGCTTTCTTT. Encoded protein: CATSQDTGLNTEAFF.

Notes on this clone: The same CDR3 is also encoded by other DNA sequences in this sample. V gene TRBV7-9 combines with J gene TRBJ2-7, with TRBD1 as a possible D gene (5 bases). Germline CDR1 SEHNR, CDR2 FQNEAQ (reference sequence). CDR3 length: 13 amino acids. V lost 2 bases and J lost 3, with 8 bases in between. CDR3 residues: CASSLTGDYEQYF. CDR3 coding DNA: TGTGCCAGCAGCTTAACAGGAGACTACGAGCAGTACTTC.

This clone showed up just a few times. The rearrangement links TRBV6-4 to TRBJ2-1; 8 positions match TRBD2. V shed 0 bases, J shed 6 bases, and the junction held 4 bases outside the gene matches. CDR3 length: 15 residues. Germline CDR1 is MRHNA and CDR2 is SNTAGT. The CDR3 region has the DNA TGTGCCAGCAGTGACTCAGCGGGAGCCGGCAATGAGCAGTTCTTC. Its translation: CASSDSAGAGNEQFF.

The chain couples TRBV19 to TRBJ1-5; D unclear. V lost 3 bases to trimming and J lost 6 bases, with 9 bases between them. The germline V gene encodes CDR1 LNHDA and CDR2 SQIVND (reference sequence). CDR3 length: 13 residues. CDR3 coding DNA: TGTGCCAGTAGTATCCGAACTAGTCAGCCCCAGCATTTT. Protein product: CASSIRTSQPQHF.